This T cell receptor beta chain derives from a study of cytomegalovirus exposure and HLA in healthy donors. Study at large: Early release data held about 92 million unique TCRs from HLA-typed donors.

Comment on this clone: The antigen is not known.

The CDR3 sequence is 15 residues long. CDR1 KGHSH and CDR2 LQKENI come from the germline V gene. The V and J ends lost 4 bases and 2 bases, in that order; junction bases with no gene match: 4. Overall study results and limits: Being productive about 87% or about 30% of the time was typical of most TCR beta V segments in an earlier analysis. Presence/absence analyses treated sequencing depth as roughly uniform across donors.

The PCR used 60 Vbeta and 13 Jbeta primers. Original handling: Later analysis identified 80 million to 85 million unique TCR beta chains, some 10 million shared. TCRdb's copy holds only in-frame clones and misses some; the assay was immunoSEQ multiplex PCR. The D gene and trimming were derived from the DNA, and the V and J assignments and clone size from that table. Among 150,000 to 200,000 clones listed, 70% to 85% were seen once. Sequenced sample: PBMCs. This TCR was sampled from a boy aged 2 to 9 in good health and CMV-seronegative. The chain carries TRBV18 and TRBJ2-1; 8 positions agree with TRBD2. The CDR3 spells CASSRPGLAYNEQFF. CDR3 bases: TGTGCCAGCTCACGACCGGGACTAGCCTACAATGAGCAGTTCTTC. Full variable domain (missing parts from reference TRBV18 and TRBJ2-1): NAGVMQNPRHLVRRRGQEARLRCSPMKGHSHVYWYRQLPEEGLKFMVYLQKENIIDESGMPKERFSAEFPKEGPSILRIQQVVRGDSAAYFCASSRPGLAYNEQFFGPGTRLTVL.